One T cell receptor (beta chain) is described in this entry. Antigen unknown. J was trimmed by 4 bases and V by 5 bases; bases with no gene match: 8. Germline CDR1 LNHDA, CDR2 SQIVND (reference sequence). This CDR3 comprises 16 residues. The data are from a study of OX40 agonist ivuxolimab in advanced cancers. Study-level information: It was ivuxolimab, an agonistic anti-OX40 (CD134) antibody, that patients were treated with.

General study results and limits: What antigens the expanded peripheral T cells recognized was never established. Both CD4+ and CD8+ T cell populations in blood had undergone clonal expansion by week 6 at 0.1 to 3.0 mg/kg.

The method was immunoSEQ multiplex PCR; TCRdb's version includes in-frame clones alone and lacks a portion of them. The sample has about 120,000 clones, 93% seen once. The V gene is TRBV19, the J gene TRBJ2-7; 13 nucleotides agree with TRBD2. The sequencing used CD4+ or CD8+ T cells sorted from blood, collected in a trial of the OX40 agonist ivuxolimab. This TCR came from an adult with an advanced solid tumor such as melanoma, head and neck, liver or kidney cancer. In DNA form, the CDR3 reads TGTGCCAGTAGTCCCAGGACTAGCGGGAGAACGTACGAGCAGTACTTC. Amino acids: CASSPRTSGRTYEQYF.